These T cell receptor beta chains were read from a single sample in a study of somatic mutations in cytotoxic T cells in rheumatoid arthritis. The repertoire was sequenced with immunoSEQ multiplex PCR; TCRdb's copy has only in-frame clones and lacks some. The sample has 9,500 to 15,000 clones; around four fifths are singletons. The source material was CD8+ T cells sorted from blood. These receptors originate from a woman aged 55-69 years in good health. Both conserved end residues are part of each CDR3. A D gene is named only where the DNA matches it firmly. Expanded clones are given a class, and other clones once, few, many or no size at all.

size | D | J | V | DNA | CDR3
- | TRBD2 | TRBJ2-2 | TRBV5-1 | TGCGCCAGCAGCTCAGGACTAGCGGGGTCTGACGGGGAGCTGTTTTTT | CASSSGLAGSDGELFF
- | TRBD2 | TRBJ2-3 | TRBV6-5 | TGTGCCAGCAGGTTAGCGGGACTTAGCACAGATACGCAGTATTTT | CASRLAGLSTDTQYF
few | TRBD1 | TRBJ1-5 | TRBV7-9 | TGTGCCAGCAGCTTAGGTCAGGGGGATCAGCCCCAGCATTTT | CASSLGQGDQPQHF
- | - | TRBJ1-4 | TRBV7-9 | TGTGCCAGCAGCTTAGGGGAGGAAAAACTGTTTTTT | CASSLGEEKLFF
- | - | TRBJ2-1 | TRBV29-1 | TGCAGCGTTGAAGATCTGGGGCTCCCCTACAATGAGCAGTTCTTC | CSVEDLGLPYNEQFF
- | - | TRBJ1-6 | TRBV7-9 | TGTGCCAGCAGCGAGGGTAATTCACCCCTCCACTTT | CASSEGNSPLHF
- | - | TRBJ1-4 | TRBV9 | TGTGCCAGCAGCGTAGGGAGGTCAACTAATGAAAAACTGTTTTTT | CASSVGRSTNEKLFF
- | TRBD1 | TRBJ2-3 | TRBV30 | TGTGCCTGGACCCTCAATGCCGGGACAGCTAGCACAGATACGCAGTATTTT | CAWTLNAGTASTDTQYF
- | TRBD1 | TRBJ1-6 | TRBV11-2 | TGTGCCAGCAGCTCCTCACAGGGGATTAAGAGTAATTCACCCCTCCACTTT | CASSSSQGIKSNSPLHF
- | - | TRBJ2-5 | TRBV13 | TGTGCCAGCAGCTTAGGGGACTACAAAGAGACCCAGTACTTC | CASSLGDYKETQYF
- | - | TRBJ2-7 | TRBV20-1 | TGCAGGGTGGACACCTCCTACGAGCAGTACTTC | CRVDTSYEQYF
- | TRBD1 | TRBJ1-2 | TRBV18 | TGTGCCAGCTCACCACCGACGCAGGGGGCATATGGCTACACCTTC | CASSPPTQGAYGYTF
- | - | TRBJ2-3 | TRBV5-1 | TGCGCCAGCAGCCCGGGGGGCCAGGCCCCCACAGATACGCAGTATTTT | CASSPGGQAPTDTQYF
few | - | TRBJ1-1 | TRBV9 | TGTGCCAGCAGCGTTAACAGGGAGAATGAGGGCACTGAAGCTTTCTTT | CASSVNRENEGTEAFF
- | - | TRBJ1-6 | TRBV7-8 | TGTGCCAGCAGCTCAGTAGACAGGACGGATTTCTCCTATAATTCACCCCTCCACTTT | CASSSVDRTDFSYNSPLHF
- | - | TRBJ2-1 | TRBV5-8 | TGTGCCAGCAGCCCCGGGTTGGGGGGTGGCAATGAGCAGTTCTTC | CASSPGLGGGNEQFF
- | TRBD1 | TRBJ1-5 | TRBV6-1 | TGTGCCAGCAGTGAATGGACAGGGAATCAGCCCCAGCATTTT | CASSEWTGNQPQHF
once | TRBD1 | TRBJ2-5 | TRBV28 | TGTGCCAGCAGTCTCCCGGGACAGGCGTTCGGGGAGACCCAGTACTTC | CASSLPGQAFGETQYF